This TCR beta chain was found in a study of vaccination effects on CD4 cells after COVID-19. Across the study: Post-vaccine samples followed the second dose by a median of 72 days.

It was after approximately 10 days of culture that CD4+ T cells were isolated. Two-dose vaccination with either BNT162b2 or mRNA-1273 was given to the participants. The study's findings and limits: Convalescent patients numbered few in the study; early post-infection timepoints were missing entirely.

Concerning this clone: The target antigen is unknown.

The CDR3 totals 15 residues. CDR1 and CDR2 (germline): MNHEY, SVGAGI. Between the trimmed V and J ends, which lost 5 bases and 4 bases, there was a span of 17 bases. Sequencing used immunoSEQ multiplex PCR; TCRdb keeps in-frame clones, though not all of them. Of approximately 74,000 clones detected, roughly four fifths appear once; the ten largest clones hold 2% to 3%. The rearrangement joins TRBV6-5 to TRBJ1-1; D remains ambiguous. The sequences come from CD4+ T cells from PBMCs cultured without peptide, collected after COVID-19 vaccination. This TCR was recovered from a human donor who received a COVID-19 vaccine. The CDR3 nucleotides are TGTGCCAGCAGTAGGAAACACGTACGAGTCACTGAAGCTTTCTTT. Translating it yields CASSRKHVRVTEAFF.